Listed below are T cell receptor beta chains from one sample, sequenced in a study of cytomegalovirus exposure and HLA in healthy donors. The repertoire was sequenced with immunoSEQ multiplex PCR; TCRdb's copy has only in-frame clones and lacks some. The repertoire holds about 98,000 clones, 55% to 80% seen once, with 1.2% in the top ten. Sequenced sample: PBMCs. The receptors originated from a female donor in good health and CMV-seronegative. The CDR3 runs from the conserved cysteine through the conserved F or W.

V gene,CDR3 protein
TRBV7-9,CASSLRSQSREVIF
TRBV7-6,CASSYQSRREGRDEQYF
TRBV19,CASSIGGNLYEQYF
TRBV30,CAWRGRQSEVYGYTF
TRBV29-1,CSVGTIETQYF
TRBV7-9,CASSLVGTEQKLFF
TRBV29-1,CSVVMTSNTEAFF
TRBV7-2,CASSPSTASVRREQYF
TRBV2,CASSILAGGRNEQFF
TRBV27,CASRSWDRGLGGNSPLHF
TRBV4-1,CASSQNPGGGPRETQYF
TRBV28,CASKTDTNYGYTF
TRBV2,CASRSGTGMLPQHF
TRBV29-1,CSPGRGLTGANVLTF
TRBV5-6,CASSLTGGINQPQHF
TRBV18,CASSPRAGNSNEQFF
TRBV19,CASSRRGAGNTEAFF
TRBV27,CASSPAGQHYGYTF
TRBV28,CASSLLGAQYEQYF
TRBV11-2,CASSFTGGADTEAFF
TRBV18,CASSLTVRVDYGYTF
TRBV5-8,CASSIAEYTEAFF
TRBV9,CASSPPERLAGSSYEQYF
TRBV27,CASSFQANTEAFF
TRBV5-4,CASSAVAGLYNEQFF
TRBV7-2,CASSPQWGDSPLHF
TRBV29-1,CSVRGGAGINEQFF
TRBV5-4,CASSPGTSGYNEQFF
TRBV4-1,CASTPAGGPYNEQFF
TRBV28,CASSPLAEGTDTQYF
TRBV13,CASSRGGNINNEQFF
TRBV11-3,CASSTAQGANGELFF
TRBV5-4,CASSYPGDRVFETQYF
TRBV18,CASSPPGFGKGNEQFF
TRBV30,CAWSEAGGPADTQYF
TRBV6-1,CASRGDRNTEAFF
TRBV6-4,CATLSGDTQYF